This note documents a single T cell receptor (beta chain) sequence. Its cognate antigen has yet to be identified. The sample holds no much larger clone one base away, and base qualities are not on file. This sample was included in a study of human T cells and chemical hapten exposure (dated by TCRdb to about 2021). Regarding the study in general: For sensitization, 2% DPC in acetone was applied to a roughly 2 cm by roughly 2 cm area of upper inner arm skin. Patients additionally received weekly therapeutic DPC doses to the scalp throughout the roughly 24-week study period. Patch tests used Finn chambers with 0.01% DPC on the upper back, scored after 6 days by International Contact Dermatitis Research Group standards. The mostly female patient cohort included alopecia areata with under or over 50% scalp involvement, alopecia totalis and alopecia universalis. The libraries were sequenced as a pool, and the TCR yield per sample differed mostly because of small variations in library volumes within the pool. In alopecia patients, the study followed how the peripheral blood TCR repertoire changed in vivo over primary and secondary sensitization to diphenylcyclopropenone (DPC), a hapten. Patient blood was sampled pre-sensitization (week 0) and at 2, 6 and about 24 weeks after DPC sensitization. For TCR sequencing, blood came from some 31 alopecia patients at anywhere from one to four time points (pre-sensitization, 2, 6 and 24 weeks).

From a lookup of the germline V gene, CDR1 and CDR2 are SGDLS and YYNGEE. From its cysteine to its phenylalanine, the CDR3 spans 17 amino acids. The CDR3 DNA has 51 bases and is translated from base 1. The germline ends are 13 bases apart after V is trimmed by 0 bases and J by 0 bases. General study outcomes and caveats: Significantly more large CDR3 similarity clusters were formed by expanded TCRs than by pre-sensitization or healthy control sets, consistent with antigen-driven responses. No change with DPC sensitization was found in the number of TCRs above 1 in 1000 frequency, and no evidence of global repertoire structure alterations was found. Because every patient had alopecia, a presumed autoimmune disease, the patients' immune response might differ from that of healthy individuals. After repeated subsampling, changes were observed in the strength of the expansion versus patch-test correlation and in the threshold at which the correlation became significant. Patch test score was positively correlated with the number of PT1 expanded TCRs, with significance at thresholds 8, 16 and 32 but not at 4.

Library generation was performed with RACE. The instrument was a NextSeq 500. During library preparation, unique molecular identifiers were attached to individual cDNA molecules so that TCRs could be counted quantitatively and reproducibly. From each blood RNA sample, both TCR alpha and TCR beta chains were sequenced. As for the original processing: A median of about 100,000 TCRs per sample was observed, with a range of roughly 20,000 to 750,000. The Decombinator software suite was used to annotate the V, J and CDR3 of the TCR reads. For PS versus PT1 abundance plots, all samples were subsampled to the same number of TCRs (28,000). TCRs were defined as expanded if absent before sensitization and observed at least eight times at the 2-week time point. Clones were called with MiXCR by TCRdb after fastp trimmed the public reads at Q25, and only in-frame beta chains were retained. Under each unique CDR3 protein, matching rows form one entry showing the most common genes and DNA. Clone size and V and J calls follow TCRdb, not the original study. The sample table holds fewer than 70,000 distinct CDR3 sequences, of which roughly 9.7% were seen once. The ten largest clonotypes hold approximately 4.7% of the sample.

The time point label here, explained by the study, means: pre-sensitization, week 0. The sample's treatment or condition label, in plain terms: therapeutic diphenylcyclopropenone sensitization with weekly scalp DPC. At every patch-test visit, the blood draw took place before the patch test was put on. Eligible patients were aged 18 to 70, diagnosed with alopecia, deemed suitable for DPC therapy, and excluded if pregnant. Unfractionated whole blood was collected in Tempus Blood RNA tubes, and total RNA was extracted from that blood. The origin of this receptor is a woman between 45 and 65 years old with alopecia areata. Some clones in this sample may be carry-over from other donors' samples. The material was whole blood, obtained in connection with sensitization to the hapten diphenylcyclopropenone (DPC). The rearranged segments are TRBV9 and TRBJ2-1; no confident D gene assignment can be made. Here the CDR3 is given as CASSVAAEAPSYNEQFF. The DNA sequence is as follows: TGTGCCAGCAGCGTAGCGGCAGAAGCTCCCTCCTACAATGAGCAGTTCTTC.